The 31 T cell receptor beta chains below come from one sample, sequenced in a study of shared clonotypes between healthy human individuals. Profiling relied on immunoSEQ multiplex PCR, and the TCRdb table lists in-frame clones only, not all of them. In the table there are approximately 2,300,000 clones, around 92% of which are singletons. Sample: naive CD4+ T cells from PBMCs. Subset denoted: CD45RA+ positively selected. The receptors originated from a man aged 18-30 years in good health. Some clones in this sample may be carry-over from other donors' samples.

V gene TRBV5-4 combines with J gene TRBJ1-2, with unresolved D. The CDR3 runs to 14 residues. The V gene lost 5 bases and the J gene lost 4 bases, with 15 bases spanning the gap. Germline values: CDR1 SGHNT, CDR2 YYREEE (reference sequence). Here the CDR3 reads CASSPVEAVYGYTF. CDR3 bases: TGTGCCAGCAGTCCGGTAGAGGCTGTCTATGGCTACACCTTC.

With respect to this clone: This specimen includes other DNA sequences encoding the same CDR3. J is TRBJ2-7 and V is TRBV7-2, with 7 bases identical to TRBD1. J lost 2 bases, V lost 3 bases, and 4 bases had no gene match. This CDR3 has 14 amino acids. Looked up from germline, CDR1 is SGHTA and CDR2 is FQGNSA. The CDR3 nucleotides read TGTGCCAGCAGCTTGAGACAGGGCCCCTACGAGCAGTACTTC. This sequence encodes CASSLRQGPYEQYF.

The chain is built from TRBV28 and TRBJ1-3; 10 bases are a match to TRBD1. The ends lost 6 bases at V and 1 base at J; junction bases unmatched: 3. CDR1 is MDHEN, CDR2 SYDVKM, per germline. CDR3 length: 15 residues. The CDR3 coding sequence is TGTGCCAGCAGGAGGGACAGGGGTTCTGGAAACACCATATATTTT. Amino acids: CASRRDRGSGNTIYF.

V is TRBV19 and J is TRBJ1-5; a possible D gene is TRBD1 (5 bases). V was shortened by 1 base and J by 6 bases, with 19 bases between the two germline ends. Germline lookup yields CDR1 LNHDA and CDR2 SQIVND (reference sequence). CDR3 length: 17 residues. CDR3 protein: CASSIAQGGTNSQPQHF. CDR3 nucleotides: TGTGCCAGTAGTATAGCTCAGGGAGGGACTAATAGTCAGCCCCAGCATTTT. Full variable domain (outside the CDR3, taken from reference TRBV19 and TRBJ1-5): DGGITQSPKYLFRKEGQNVTLSCEQNLNHDAMYWYRQDPGQGLRLIYYSQIVNDFQKGDIAEGYSVSREKKESFPLTVTSAQKNPTAFYLCASSIAQGGTNSQPQHFGDGTRLSIL.

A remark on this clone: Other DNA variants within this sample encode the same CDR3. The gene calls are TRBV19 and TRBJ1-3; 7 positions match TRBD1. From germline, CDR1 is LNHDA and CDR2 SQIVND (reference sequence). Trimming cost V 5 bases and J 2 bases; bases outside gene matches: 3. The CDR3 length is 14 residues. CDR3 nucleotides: TGTGCCAGTAGTCCAGGGACAGCTGGAAACACCATATATTTT. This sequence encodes CASSPGTAGNTIYF.

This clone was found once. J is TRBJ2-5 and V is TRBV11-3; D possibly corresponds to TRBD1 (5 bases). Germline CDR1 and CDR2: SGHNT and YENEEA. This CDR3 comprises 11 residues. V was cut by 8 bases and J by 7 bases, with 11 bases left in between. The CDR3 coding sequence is TGTGCCAGCTCCAAGGGGCCGACCCAGTACTTC. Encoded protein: CASSKGPTQYF.

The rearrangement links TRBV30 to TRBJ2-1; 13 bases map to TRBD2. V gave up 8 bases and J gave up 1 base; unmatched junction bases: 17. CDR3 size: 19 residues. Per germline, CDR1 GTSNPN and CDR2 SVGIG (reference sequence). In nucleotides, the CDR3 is TGTGCCCGAAGAACAACCTGGACTAGCGGGAGAGTATCCTACAATGAGCAGTTCTTC. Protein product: CARRTTWTSGRVSYNEQFF.

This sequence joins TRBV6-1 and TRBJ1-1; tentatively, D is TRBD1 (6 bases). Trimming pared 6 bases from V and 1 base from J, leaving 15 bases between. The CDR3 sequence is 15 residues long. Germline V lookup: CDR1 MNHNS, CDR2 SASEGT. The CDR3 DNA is TGTGCCAGCAGCCCCAGGGGCAGGCGGAACACTGAAGCTTTCTTT. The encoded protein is CASSPRGRRNTEAFF.

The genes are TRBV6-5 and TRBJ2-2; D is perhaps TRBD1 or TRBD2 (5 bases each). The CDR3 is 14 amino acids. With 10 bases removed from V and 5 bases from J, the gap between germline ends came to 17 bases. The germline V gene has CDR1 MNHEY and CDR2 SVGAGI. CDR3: CATKGQGATGELFF. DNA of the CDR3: TGTGCCACAAAGGGGCAGGGAGCTACCGGGGAGCTGTTTTTT.

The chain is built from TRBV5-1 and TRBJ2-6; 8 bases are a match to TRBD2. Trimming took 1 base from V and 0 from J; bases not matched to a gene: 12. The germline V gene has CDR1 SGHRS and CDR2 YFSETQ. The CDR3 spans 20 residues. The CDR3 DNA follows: TGCGCCAGCAGCTTGCGGCCCCCCGGGGGGGTCAGCTCTGGGGCCAACGTCCTGACTTTC. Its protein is CASSLRPPGGVSSGANVLTF.

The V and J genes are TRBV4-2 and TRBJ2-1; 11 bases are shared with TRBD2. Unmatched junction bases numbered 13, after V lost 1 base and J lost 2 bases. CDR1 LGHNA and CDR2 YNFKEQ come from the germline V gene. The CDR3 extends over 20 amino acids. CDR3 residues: CASSQVGLAGGRHAYNEQFF. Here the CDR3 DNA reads TGTGCCAGCAGCCAAGTAGGTCTAGCGGGGGGTAGACATGCCTACAATGAGCAGTTCTTC.

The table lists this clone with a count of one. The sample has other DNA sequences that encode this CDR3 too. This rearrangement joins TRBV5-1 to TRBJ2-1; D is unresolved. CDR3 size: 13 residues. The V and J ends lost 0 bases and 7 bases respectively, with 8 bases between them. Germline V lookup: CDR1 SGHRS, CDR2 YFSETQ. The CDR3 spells CASSLDGWNEQFF. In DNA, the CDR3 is TGCGCCAGCAGCTTGGACGGCTGGAATGAGCAGTTCTTC.

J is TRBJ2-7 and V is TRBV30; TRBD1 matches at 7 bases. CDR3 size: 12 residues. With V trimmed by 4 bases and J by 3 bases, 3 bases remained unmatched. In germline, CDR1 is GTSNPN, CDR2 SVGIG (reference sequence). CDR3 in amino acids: CAWNPGGYEQYF. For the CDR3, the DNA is TGTGCCTGGAATCCAGGGGGCTACGAGCAGTACTTC.

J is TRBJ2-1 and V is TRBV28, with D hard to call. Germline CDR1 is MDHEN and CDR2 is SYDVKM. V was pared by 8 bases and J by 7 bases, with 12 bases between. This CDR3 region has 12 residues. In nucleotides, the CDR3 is TGTGCCAGCGTGTCATTTCCGAATGAGCAGTTCTTC. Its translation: CASVSFPNEQFF.

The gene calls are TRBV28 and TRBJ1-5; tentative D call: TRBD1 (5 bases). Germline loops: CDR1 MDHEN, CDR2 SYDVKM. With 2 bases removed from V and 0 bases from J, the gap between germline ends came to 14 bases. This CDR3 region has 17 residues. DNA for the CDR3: TGTGCCAGCAGTTTAAGGCCGGGACGGCATAGCAATCAGCCCCAGCATTTT. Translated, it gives CASSLRPGRHSNQPQHF.

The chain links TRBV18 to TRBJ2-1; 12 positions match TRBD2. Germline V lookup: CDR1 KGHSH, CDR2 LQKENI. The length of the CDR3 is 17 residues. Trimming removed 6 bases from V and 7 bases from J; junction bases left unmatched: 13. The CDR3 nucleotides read TGTGCCAGCTCCCTTTGGTCGACTAGCGGGAGTGGGAATGAGCAGTTCTTC. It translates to CASSLWSTSGSGNEQFF.

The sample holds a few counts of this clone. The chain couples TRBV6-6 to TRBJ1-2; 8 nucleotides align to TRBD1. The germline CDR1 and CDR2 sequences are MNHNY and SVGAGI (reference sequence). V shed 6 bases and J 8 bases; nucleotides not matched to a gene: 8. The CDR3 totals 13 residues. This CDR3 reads CASRPPTGVGYTF. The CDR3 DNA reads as TGTGCCAGCAGACCACCGACAGGGGTCGGCTACACCTTC.

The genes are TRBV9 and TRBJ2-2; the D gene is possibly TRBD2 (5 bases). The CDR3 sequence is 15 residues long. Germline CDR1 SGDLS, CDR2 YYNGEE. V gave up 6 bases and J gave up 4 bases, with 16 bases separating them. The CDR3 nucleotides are TGTGCCAGCACCCGGGATGAGGTGGCCACCGGGGAGCTGTTTTTT. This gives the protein CASTRDEVATGELFF.

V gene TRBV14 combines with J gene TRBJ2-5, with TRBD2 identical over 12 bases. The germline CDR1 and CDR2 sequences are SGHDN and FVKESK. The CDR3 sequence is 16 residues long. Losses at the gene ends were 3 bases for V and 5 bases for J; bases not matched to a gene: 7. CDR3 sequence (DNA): TGTGCCAGCAGCCAGTCTAGCGGGAGGGCCGTGGAGACCCAGTACTTC. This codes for CASSQSSGRAVETQYF. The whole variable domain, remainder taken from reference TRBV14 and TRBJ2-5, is EAGVTQFPSHSVIEKGQTVTLRCDPISGHDNLYWYRRVMGKEIKFLLHFVKESKQDESGMPNNRFLAERTGGTYSTLKVQPAELEDSGVYFCASSQSSGRAVETQYFGPGTRLLVL.

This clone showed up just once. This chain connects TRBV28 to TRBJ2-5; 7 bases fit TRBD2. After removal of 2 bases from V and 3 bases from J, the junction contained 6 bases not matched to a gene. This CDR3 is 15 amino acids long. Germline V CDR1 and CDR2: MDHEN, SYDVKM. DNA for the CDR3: TGTGCCAGCAGTTTAGGGGGGGTTCTCAAAGAGACCCAGTACTTC. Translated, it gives CASSLGGVLKETQYF.

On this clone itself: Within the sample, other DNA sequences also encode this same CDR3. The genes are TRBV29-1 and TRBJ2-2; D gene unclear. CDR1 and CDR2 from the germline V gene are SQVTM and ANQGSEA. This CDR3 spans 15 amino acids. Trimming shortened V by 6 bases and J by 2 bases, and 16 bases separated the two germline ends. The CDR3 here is CSVGLLPFNTGELFF. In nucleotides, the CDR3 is TGCAGCGTGGGTCTCCTCCCCTTTAACACCGGGGAGCTGTTTTTT.

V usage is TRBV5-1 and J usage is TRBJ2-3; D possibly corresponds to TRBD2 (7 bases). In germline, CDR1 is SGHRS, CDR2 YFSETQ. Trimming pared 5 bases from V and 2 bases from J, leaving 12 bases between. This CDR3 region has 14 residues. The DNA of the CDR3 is TGCGCCAGCAGTGGGGGGGCTCCCACAGATACGCAGTATTTT. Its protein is CASSGGAPTDTQYF.

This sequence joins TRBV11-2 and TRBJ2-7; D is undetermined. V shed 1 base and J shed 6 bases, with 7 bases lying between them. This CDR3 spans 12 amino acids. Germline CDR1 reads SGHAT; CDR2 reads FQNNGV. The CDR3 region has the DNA TGTGCCAGCAGCTTAGTCCGACTCGAGCAGTACTTC. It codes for CASSLVRLEQYF.

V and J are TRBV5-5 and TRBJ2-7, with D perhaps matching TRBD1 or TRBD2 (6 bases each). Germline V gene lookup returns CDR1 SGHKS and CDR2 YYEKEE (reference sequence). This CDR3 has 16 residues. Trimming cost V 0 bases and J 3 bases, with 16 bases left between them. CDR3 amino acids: CASSLAGANLIYEQYF. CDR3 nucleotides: TGTGCCAGCAGCTTGGCGGGGGCGAATTTGATCTACGAGCAGTACTTC. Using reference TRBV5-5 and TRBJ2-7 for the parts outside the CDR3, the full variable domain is DAGVTQSPTHLIKTRGQQVTLRCSPISGHKSVSWYQQVLGQGPQFIFQYYEKEERGRGNFPDRFSARQFPNYSSELNVNALLLGDSALYLCASSLAGANLIYEQYFGPGTRLTVT.

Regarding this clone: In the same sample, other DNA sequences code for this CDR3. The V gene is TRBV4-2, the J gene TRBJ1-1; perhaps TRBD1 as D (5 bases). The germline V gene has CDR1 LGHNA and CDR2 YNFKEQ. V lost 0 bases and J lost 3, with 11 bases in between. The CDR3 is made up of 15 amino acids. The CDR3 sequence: CASSQDGRGDTEAFF. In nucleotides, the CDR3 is TGTGCCAGCAGCCAAGATGGTAGGGGAGACACTGAAGCTTTCTTT.

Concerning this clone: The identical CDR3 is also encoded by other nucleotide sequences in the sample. This chain's CDR3 is CASSLARGETQYF. The CDR3 DNA reads TGTGCCAGCAGCTTAGCGAGGGGGGAGACCCAGTACTTC. V usage is TRBV7-2 and J usage is TRBJ2-5, with D perhaps TRBD1 (6 bases). This CDR3 has 13 residues. V was pared by 0 bases and J by 5 bases, with 7 bases between. The germline V gene has CDR1 SGHTA and CDR2 FQGNSA.

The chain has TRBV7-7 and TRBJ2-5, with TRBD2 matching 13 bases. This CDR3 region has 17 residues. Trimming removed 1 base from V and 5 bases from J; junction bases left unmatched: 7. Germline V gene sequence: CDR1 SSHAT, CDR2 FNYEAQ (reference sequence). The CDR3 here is CASSLGRTSGSSETQYF. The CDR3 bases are TGTGCCAGCAGCTTAGGACGGACTAGCGGGAGTTCGGAGACCCAGTACTTC.

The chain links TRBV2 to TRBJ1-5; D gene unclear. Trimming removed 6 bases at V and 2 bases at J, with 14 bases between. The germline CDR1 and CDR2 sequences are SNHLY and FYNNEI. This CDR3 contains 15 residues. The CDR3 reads CASSDSTTGNQPQHF. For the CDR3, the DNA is TGTGCCAGCAGCGACTCTACTACAGGCAATCAGCCCCAGCATTTT.

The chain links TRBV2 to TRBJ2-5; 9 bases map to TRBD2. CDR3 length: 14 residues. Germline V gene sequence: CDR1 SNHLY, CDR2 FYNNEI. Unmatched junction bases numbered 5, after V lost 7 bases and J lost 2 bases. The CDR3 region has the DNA TGTGCCAGCATGGGTCTAGCGGGACAAGAGACCCAGTACTTC. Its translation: CASMGLAGQETQYF.

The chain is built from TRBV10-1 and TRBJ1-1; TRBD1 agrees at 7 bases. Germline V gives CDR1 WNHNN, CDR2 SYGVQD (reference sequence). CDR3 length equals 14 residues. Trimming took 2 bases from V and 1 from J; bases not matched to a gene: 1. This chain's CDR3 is CASSERTGNTEAFF. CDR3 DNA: TGCGCCAGCAGTGAGCGGACAGGGAACACTGAAGCTTTCTTT.

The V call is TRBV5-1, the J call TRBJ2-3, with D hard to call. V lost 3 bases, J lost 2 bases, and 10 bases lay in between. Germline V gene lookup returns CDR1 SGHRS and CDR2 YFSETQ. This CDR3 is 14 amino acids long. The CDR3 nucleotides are TGCGCCAGCAGCTCTCGGACCTCCACAGATACGCAGTATTTT. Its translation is CASSSRTSTDTQYF.